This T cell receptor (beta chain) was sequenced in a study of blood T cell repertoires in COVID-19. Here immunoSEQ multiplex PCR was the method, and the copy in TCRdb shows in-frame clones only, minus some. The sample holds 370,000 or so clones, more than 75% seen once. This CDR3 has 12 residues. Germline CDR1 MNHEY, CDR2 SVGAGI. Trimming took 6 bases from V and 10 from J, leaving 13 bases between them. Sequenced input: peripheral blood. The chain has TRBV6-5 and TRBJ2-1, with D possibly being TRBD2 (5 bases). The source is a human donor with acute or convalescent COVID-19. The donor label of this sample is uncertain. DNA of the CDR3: TGTGCCAGCAGGATTAGCGAAAGGGAGCAGTTCTTC. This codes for CASRISEREQFF.